The 22 T cell receptor beta chains presented below share a single source sample, sequenced in a study of shared clonotypes between healthy human individuals. Only in-frame clones appear in the TCRdb table, and some are missing; sequencing was by immunoSEQ multiplex PCR. The data show 2 million to 2.5 million clones, nearly 97% seen once. The material sequenced was naive CD4+ T cells sorted from blood. The subset denotes: CD45RA+ positively selected. These receptors came from a man younger than 30 in good health.

This chain connects TRBV30 to TRBJ2-3; 9 positions agree with TRBD2. The J segment lost 5 bases and the V segment lost 4 bases, leaving 4 bases of the junction unmatched. The CDR3 is 13 amino acids. Germline V CDR1 and CDR2: GTSNPN, SVGIG (reference sequence). In nucleotides, the CDR3 is TGTGCCTGGACTAGCGGGAAGGGAGATACGCAGTATTTT. Protein product: CAWTSGKGDTQYF.

The genes are TRBV25-1 and TRBJ2-2; D is possibly TRBD1 (6 bases). Germline loops: CDR1 MGHDK, CDR2 SYGVNS. Trimming took off 3 bases at V and 0 bases at J, with 11 bases between the two ends. The CDR3 runs to 16 residues. The CDR3 region is CASSDLDSTNTGELFF. The CDR3, as DNA: TGTGCCAGCAGTGACCTGGACAGTACGAACACCGGGGAGCTGTTTTTT.

V is TRBV19 and J is TRBJ1-1, with TRBD1 as a possible D gene (6 bases). The ends were cut back, 5 bases at V and 6 bases at J, with 19 bases in the middle. Germline V CDR1 and CDR2: LNHDA, SQIVND (reference sequence). This CDR3 comprises 15 residues. The CDR3 is CASSLWTAGVAEAFF. The CDR3 DNA is TGTGCCAGTAGTTTGTGGACAGCAGGGGTGGCTGAAGCTTTCTTT.

Comments on this clone: Within the sample, other DNA sequences also encode this same CDR3. The chain employs TRBV2 and TRBJ2-7; weak D call: TRBD1 (5 bases). V dropped 1 base and J dropped 4 bases, with 8 bases sitting between them. Germline CDR1 is SNHLY and CDR2 is FYNNEI. CDR3 length: 13 residues. In nucleotides, the CDR3 is TGTGCCAGCAGTGAAGGGGGCGCGTACGAGCAGTACTTC. Encoded protein: CASSEGGAYEQYF.

Here the CDR3 reads CAWSVRGSAKYEQYF. CDR3 bases: TGTGCCTGGAGTGTACGGGGTAGCGCAAAATACGAGCAGTACTTC. The V gene is TRBV30, the J gene TRBJ2-7; D might be TRBD2 (5 bases). The germline V and J ends were trimmed by 0 bases and 4 bases, with 16 bases remaining between them. Per germline, CDR1 GTSNPN and CDR2 SVGIG (reference sequence). This CDR3 is 15 amino acids long.

The chain has TRBV5-4 and TRBJ2-7; D is possibly TRBD1 or TRBD2 (6 bases each). Per the germline V gene, CDR1 is SGHNT and CDR2 is YYREEE (reference sequence). CDR3 length: 15 residues. The ends were cut back, 5 bases at V and 6 bases at J, with 21 bases in the middle. The CDR3 DNA sequence: TGTGCCAGCAGTTTGATCGGGGGCTCCCCTGGCGAGCAGTACTTC. This codes for CASSLIGGSPGEQYF.

The table lists this clone with a count of one. The rearrangement links TRBV28 to TRBJ1-4; unclear D gene. The V end was cut by 8 bases, the J end by 14 bases, with 18 bases between. This CDR3 has 12 residues. Germline values: CDR1 MDHEN, CDR2 SYDVKM. CDR3 nucleotide sequence: TGTGCCAGCTGCCAGATTCCCTGTACCCTGTTTTTT. Residues: CASCQIPCTLFF.

The rearrangement uses TRBV5-1 and TRBJ1-2; 8 positions match TRBD1. V was clipped by 4 bases and J by 6 bases; unmatched bases: 11. The CDR3 length is 15 residues. Per germline, CDR1 SGHRS and CDR2 YFSETQ. The CDR3 nucleotides are TGCGCCAGCAGCCCATCGGGACAGGCGGGGGATGGCTACACCTTC. It specifies CASSPSGQAGDGYTF.

V usage is TRBV5-1 and J usage is TRBJ1-4; 7 nucleotides match TRBD1. Per germline, CDR1 SGHRS and CDR2 YFSETQ. With V trimmed by 4 bases and J by 7 bases, 7 bases remained unmatched. CDR3 length: 14 residues. CDR3 residues: CASSKTGYGEKLFF. The CDR3 DNA is TGCGCCAGCAGCAAGACAGGGTACGGTGAAAAACTGTTTTTT.

This clone was counted once. The chain has TRBV6-5 and TRBJ2-5, with 11 bases aligning to TRBD2. Germline V CDR1 and CDR2: MNHEY, SVGAGI. V was pared by 6 bases and J by 2 bases, with 2 bases of the junction left unmatched. The CDR3 runs to 14 residues. CDR3 loop: CASRGLADQETQYF. In DNA, the CDR3 is TGTGCCAGCAGGGGACTAGCGGATCAAGAGACCCAGTACTTC.

This chain joins TRBV6-4 and TRBJ2-1, with TRBD2 matching over 8 bases. The CDR3 spans 16 residues. Germline CDR1 reads MRHNA; CDR2 reads SNTAGT. J lost 1 base, V lost 2 bases, and 4 bases had no gene match. CDR3 in amino acids: CASSDHSGASYNEQFF. CDR3 coding DNA: TGTGCCAGCAGTGACCATAGCGGGGCTTCCTACAATGAGCAGTTCTTC.

DNA for the CDR3: TGCGGCGCTAGGGGACAGAACACAGATACGCAGTATTTT. Translation: CGARGQNTDTQYF. V is TRBV29-1 and J is TRBJ2-3; TRBD1 agrees at 7 bases. The CDR3 consists of 13 residues. Germline V gene lookup returns CDR1 SQVTM and CDR2 ANQGSEA.

The rearrangement links TRBV11-2 to TRBJ2-5; possibly TRBD2 for D (5 bases). CDR3 length: 15 residues. Germline V lookup: CDR1 SGHAT, CDR2 FQNNGV. V shed 6 bases and J shed 5 bases, with 19 bases lying between them. CDR3 nucleotides: TGTGCCAGCAGTCACGTGTACGGGAATGGGGAGACCCAGTACTTC. Translating it yields CASSHVYGNGETQYF.

This chain links TRBV29-1 with TRBJ2-1; 7 bases align to TRBD2. Germline assignment: CDR1 SQVTM and CDR2 ANQGSEA. V trimming: 3 bases; J trimming: 2 bases; junction bases outside the gene matches: 7. The CDR3 totals 15 residues. CDR3 sequence reads: CSVDQAGAPYNEQFF. The CDR3 DNA sequence: TGCAGCGTTGATCAGGCGGGAGCCCCCTACAATGAGCAGTTCTTC.

This sequence joins TRBV28 and TRBJ1-3; D is undetermined. Germline CDR1 and CDR2: MDHEN and SYDVKM. The CDR3 totals 14 residues. CDR3 DNA: TGTGCAAGCTTTGGCCGTAACTCTGGAAACACCATATATTTT. Translating it yields CASFGRNSGNTIYF. Supplemented by reference TRBV28 and TRBJ1-3, the full variable domain reads DVKVTQSSRYLVKRTGEKVFLECVQDMDHENMFWYRQDPGLGLRLIYFSYDVKMKEKGDIPEGYSVSREKKERFSLILESASTNQTSMYLCASFGRNSGNTIYFGEGSWLTVV.

V is TRBV7-9 and J is TRBJ2-3; 13 nucleotides agree with TRBD2. J lost 2 bases, V lost 1 base, and 6 bases had no gene match. This CDR3 is built from 18 residues. The germline V gene has CDR1 SEHNR and CDR2 FQNEAQ (reference sequence). Here the CDR3 reads CASSLVGTSGTSTDTQYF. CDR3 bases: TGTGCCAGCAGCTTAGTGGGGACTAGCGGGACCTCCACAGATACGCAGTATTTT. Based on the CDR3 plus reference TRBV7-9 and TRBJ2-3, the full variable domain is DTGVSQNPRHKITKRGQNVTFRCDPISEHNRLYWYRQTLGQGPEFLTYFQNEAQLEKSRLLSDRFSAERPKGSFSTLEIQRTEQGDSAMYLCASSLVGTSGTSTDTQYFGPGTRLTVL.

The rearrangement joins TRBV28 to TRBJ1-2, with no clear D. Trimming left V 3 bases short and J 0 bases short, with 11 bases between. CDR1 is MDHEN and CDR2 is SYDVKM in the germline V gene. This CDR3 comprises 15 residues. As DNA, the CDR3 is TGTGCCAGCAGTTTTCCCCTCGGGACTAACTATGGCTACACCTTC. This encodes CASSFPLGTNYGYTF.

The chain uses TRBV11-2 and TRBJ2-4; 7 positions match TRBD2. V was pared by 5 bases and J by 5 bases, with 3 bases of the junction left unmatched. The CDR3 sequence is 13 residues long. Germline CDR1 reads SGHAT; CDR2 reads FQNNGV. The CDR3 sequence: CASSGGLQNIQYF. The CDR3 coding sequence is TGTGCCAGCAGCGGGGGACTACAAAACATTCAGTACTTC. Full variable domain (missing parts from reference TRBV11-2 and TRBJ2-4): EAGVAQSPRYKIIEKRQSVAFWCNPISGHATLYWYQQILGQGPKLLIQFQNNGVVDDSQLPKDRFSAERLKGVDSTLKIQPAKLEDSAVYLCASSGGLQNIQYFGAGTRLSVL.

This CDR3 is CASEQGGEQFF. The DNA for the CDR3 is TGTGCCAGTGAACAGGGTGGTGAGCAGTTCTTC. This chain links TRBV19 with TRBJ2-1, with D maybe TRBD1 (6 bases). Germline CDR1 LNHDA, CDR2 SQIVND (reference sequence). The CDR3 spans 11 residues. Trimming stripped 8 bases from V and 9 bases from J, with 11 bases between.

The chain recombines TRBV6-1 with TRBJ1-5, with unresolved D. Looked up from germline, CDR1 is MNHNS and CDR2 is SASEGT. Trimming stripped 3 bases from V and 6 bases from J, with 9 bases between. This CDR3 comprises 13 residues. The CDR3 reads CASSEDPVQPQHF. CDR3 nucleotide sequence: TGTGCCAGCAGTGAGGACCCGGTTCAGCCCCAGCATTTT.

The CDR3, as DNA: TGTGCCAGCAGCTCCCGGGGGAACACTGAAGCTTTCTTT. Translated, it gives CASSSRGNTEAFF. The rearrangement links TRBV9 to TRBJ1-1; D not certain. Germline V lookup: CDR1 SGDLS, CDR2 YYNGEE. Trimming took 4 bases from V and 1 from J, leaving 8 bases between them. CDR3 length equals 13 residues.

The chain carries TRBV5-6 and TRBJ2-2; no reliable D call. This CDR3 region has 15 residues. The germline CDR1 and CDR2 sequences are SGHDT and YYEEEE. Trimming cost V 0 bases and J 6 bases, with 12 bases left between them. For the CDR3, the DNA is TGTGCCAGCAGCTTGGGACAAGGTCGGGCCGGGGAGCTGTTTTTT. Protein: CASSLGQGRAGELFF.